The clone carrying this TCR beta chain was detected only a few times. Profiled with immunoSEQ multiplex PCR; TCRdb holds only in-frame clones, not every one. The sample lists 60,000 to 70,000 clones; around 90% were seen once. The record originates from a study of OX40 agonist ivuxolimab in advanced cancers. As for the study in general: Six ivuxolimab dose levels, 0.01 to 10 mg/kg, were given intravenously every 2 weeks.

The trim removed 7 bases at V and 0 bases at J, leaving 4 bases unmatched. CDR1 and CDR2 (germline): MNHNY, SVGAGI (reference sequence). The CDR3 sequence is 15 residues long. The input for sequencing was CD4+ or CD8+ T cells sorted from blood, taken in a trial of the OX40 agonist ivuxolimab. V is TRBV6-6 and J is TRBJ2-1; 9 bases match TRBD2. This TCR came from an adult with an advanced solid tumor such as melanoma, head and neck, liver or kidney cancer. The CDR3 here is CASTISGGSYNEQFF. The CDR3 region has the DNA TGTGCCAGCACTATTAGCGGGGGCTCCTACAATGAGCAGTTCTTC.